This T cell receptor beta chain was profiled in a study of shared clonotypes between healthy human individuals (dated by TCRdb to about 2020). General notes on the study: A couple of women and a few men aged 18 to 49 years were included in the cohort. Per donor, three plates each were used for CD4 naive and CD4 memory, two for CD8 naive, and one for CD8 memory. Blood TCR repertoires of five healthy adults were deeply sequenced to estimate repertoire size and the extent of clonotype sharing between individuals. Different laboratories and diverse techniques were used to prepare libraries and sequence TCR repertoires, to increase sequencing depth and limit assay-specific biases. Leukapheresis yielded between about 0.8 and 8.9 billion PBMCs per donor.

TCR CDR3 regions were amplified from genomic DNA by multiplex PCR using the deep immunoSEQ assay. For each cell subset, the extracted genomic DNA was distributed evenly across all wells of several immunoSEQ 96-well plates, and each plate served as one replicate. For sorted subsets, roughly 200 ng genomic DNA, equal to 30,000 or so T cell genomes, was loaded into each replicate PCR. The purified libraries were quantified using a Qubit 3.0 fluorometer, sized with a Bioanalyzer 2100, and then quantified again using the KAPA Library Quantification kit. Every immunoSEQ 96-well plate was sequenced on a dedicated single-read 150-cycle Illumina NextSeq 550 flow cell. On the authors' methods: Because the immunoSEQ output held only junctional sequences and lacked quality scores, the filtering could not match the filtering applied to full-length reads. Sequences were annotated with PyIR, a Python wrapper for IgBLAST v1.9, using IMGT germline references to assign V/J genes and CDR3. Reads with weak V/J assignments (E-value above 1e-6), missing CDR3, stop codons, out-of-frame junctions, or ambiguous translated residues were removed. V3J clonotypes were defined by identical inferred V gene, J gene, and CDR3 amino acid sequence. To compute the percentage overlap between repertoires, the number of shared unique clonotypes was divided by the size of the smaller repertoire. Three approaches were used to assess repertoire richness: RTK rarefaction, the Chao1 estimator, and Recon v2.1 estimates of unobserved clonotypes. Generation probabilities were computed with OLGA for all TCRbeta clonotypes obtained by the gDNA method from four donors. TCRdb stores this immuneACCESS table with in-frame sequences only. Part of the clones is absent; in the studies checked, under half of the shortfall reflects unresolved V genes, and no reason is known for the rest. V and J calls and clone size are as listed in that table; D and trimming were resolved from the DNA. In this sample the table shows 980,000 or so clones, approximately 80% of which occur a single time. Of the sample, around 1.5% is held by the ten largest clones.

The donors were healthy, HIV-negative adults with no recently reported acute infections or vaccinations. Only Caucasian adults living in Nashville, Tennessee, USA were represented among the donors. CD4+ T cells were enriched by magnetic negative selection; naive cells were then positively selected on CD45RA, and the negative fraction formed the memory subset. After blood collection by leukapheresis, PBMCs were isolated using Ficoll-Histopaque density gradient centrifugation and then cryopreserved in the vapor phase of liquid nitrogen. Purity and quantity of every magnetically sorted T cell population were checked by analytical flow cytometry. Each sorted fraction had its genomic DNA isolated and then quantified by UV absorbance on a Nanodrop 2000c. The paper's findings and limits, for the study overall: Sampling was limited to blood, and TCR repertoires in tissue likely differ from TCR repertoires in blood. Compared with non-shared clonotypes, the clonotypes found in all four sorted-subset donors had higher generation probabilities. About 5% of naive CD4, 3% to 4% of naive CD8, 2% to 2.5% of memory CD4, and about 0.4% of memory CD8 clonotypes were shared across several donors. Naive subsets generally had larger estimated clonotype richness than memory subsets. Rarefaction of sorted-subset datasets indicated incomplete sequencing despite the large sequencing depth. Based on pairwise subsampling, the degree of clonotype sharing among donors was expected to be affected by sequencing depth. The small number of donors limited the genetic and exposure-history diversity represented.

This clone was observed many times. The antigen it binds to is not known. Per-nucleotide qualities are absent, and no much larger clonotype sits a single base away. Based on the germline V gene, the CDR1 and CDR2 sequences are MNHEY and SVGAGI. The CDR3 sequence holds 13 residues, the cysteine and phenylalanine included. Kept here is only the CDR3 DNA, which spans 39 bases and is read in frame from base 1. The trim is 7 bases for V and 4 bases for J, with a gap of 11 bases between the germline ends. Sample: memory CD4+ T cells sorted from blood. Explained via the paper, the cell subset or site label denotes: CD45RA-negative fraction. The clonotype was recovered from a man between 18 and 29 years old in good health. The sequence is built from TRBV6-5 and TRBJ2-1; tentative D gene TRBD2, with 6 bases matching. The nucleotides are TGTGCCAGCACCAACGGGGGATACAATGAGCAGTTCTTC. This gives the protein CASTNGGYNEQFF.